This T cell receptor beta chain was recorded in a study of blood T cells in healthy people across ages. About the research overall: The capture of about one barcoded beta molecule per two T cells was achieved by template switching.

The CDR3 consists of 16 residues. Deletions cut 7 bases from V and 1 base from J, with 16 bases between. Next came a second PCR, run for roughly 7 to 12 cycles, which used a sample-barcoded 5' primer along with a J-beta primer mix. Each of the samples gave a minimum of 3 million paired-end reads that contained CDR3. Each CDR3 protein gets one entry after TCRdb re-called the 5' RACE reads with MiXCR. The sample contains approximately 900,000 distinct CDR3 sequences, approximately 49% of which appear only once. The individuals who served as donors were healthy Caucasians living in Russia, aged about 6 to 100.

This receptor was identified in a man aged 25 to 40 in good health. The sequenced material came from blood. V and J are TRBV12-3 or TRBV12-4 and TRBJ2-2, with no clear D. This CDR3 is CASTSLVTLNTGELFF. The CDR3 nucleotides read TGTGCCAGCACCTCCCTCGTTACACTGAACACCGGGGAGCTGTTTTTT.